This T cell receptor (beta chain) was captured by sequencing in a study of blood T cells in healthy people across ages. Study results and limitations: Fewer expanded clones and more diversity marked long-lived versus aged donors.

As concerns this clonotype: The target antigen is unknown.

Germline V gives CDR1 SQVTM, CDR2 ANQGSEA. J lost 8 bases, V lost 4 bases, and 10 bases had no gene match. This CDR3 is 13 amino acids long. Using a J-beta primer mix together with a sample-barcoded 5' primer, a second PCR was run for roughly 6 to 11 cycles. TCRdb used MiXCR to reprocess the 5' RACE reads, holding one entry per CDR3 protein. The data hold 700,000 to 900,000 distinct CDR3 sequences, with roughly 53% observed a single time. The chain couples TRBV29-1 to TRBJ1-2; 7 bases fit TRBD1. Sample: blood. The receptor was isolated from a man older than 75 in good health. The CDR3, as DNA: TGCAGCGTTGGAGACAGGGAGTTAGTCGGCTACACCTTC. This translates into CSVGDRELVGYTF.